A selection of T cell receptor beta chains follows, all from one sample in a study of blood T cell repertoires in COVID-19. The assay was immunoSEQ multiplex PCR, and TCRdb's table has in-frame clones only and misses some. The sample yields some 18,000 clones, approximately 90% seen once. Sample: peripheral blood. These TCRs come from a human donor in a cohort sampled during active COVID-19. Both conserved end residues are part of each CDR3. A D gene is named only where the DNA matches it firmly. Clone size is not always given. Where it is, it says once, few, many or a class for expanded clones.

clone_size	v_call	j_call	d_call	cdr3_nt	cdr3_aa
-	TRBV7-9	TRBJ1-6	TRBD1	TGTGCCAGCAGTCGACAGGGGGGTTCACCCCTCCACTTT	CASSRQGGSPLHF
-	TRBV13	TRBJ1-2	-	TGTGCCAGCAGCTTAGAGGTTAACAGGGTTAACTATGGCTACACCTTC	CASSLEVNRVNYGYTF
few	TRBV6-1	TRBJ1-1	-	TGTGCCAGCAGTGAAGCGGGGGGGATCGATAACACTGAAGCTTTCTTT	CASSEAGGIDNTEAFF
-	TRBV7-3	TRBJ2-7	TRBD1	TGTGCCAGCAGCTCCCAGGGGGAACACGGAGAGTACTACGAGCAGTACTTC	CASSSQGEHGEYYEQYF
once	TRBV28	TRBJ2-6	-	TGTGCCAGCAGCCCCGACAGGACCTCTGGGGCCAACGTCCTGACTTTC	CASSPDRTSGANVLTF
-	TRBV15	TRBJ2-7	-	TGTGCCACCAGCAGAGAGGAAGCGGACGCCTACGAGCAGTACTTC	CATSREEADAYEQYF
-	TRBV11-2	TRBJ2-7	-	TGTGCCAGCAGCGAGGGCCACGAGCAGTACTTC	CASSEGHEQYF
-	TRBV10-3	TRBJ2-1	TRBD1	TGTGCCATCAGACCCGGGACAGGGGTCTCAAATGAGCAGTTCTTC	CAIRPGTGVSNEQFF
-	TRBV30	TRBJ2-7	-	TGTGCCTGGAGTGGACGACAGCCTATGGGAAGGAACAACTTTAAGGAGCAGTACTTC	CAWSGRQPMGRNNFKEQYF
-	TRBV25-1	TRBJ1-2	TRBD1	TGTGCCAGCAAGGGATGGGACAGGGCGTTCGGCTACACCTTC	CASKGWDRAFGYTF
-	TRBV5-4	TRBJ2-5	TRBD1	TGTGCCAGCAGCGATAGAAGACAGGGGGCTTGGGAGACCCAGTACTTC	CASSDRRQGAWETQYF
-	TRBV10-3	TRBJ2-3	-	TGTGCCATCGGGAGTGTAGATACGCAGTATTTT	CAIGSVDTQYF
-	TRBV5-1	TRBJ1-1	-	TGCGCCAGCAGCCATGGCGGACAGACGGGGTACACTGAAGCTTTCTTT	CASSHGGQTGYTEAFF
-	TRBV30	TRBJ2-3	TRBD2	TGTGCCTGGAGTCCCCTCACTAGCGGGGGACCCACAGATACGCAGTATTTT	CAWSPLTSGGPTDTQYF
-	TRBV5-4	TRBJ2-5	TRBD2	TGTGCCAGCAGCGCGACTAGCGGGGGGGCTGAAGGAGAGACCCAGTACTTC	CASSATSGGAEGETQYF
-	TRBV7-2	TRBJ1-4	-	TGTGCCAGCAGCAACGGACAGTATGAAAAACTGTTTTTT	CASSNGQYEKLFF
-	TRBV12-3/TRBV12-4	TRBJ2-5	TRBD1	TGTGCCAGCAGTAACACAGGGGTAGAGACCCAGTACTTC	CASSNTGVETQYF
-	TRBV3-1/TRBV3-2	TRBJ1-6	-	TGTGCCAGCAGCCAAGCGTTCGGGGTTGGCAATTCACCCCTCCACTTT	CASSQAFGVGNSPLHF
-	TRBV7-9	TRBJ2-1	-	TGTGCCAGCAGCGGGACAAGAGAGGGTGCTCCTTGGAATGAGCAGTTCTTC	CASSGTREGAPWNEQFF
-	TRBV9	TRBJ1-6	TRBD1	TGTGCCAGCAGCGCGGACAGGGGGTATAATTCACCCCTCCACTTT	CASSADRGYNSPLHF
-	TRBV11-3	TRBJ2-5	TRBD2	TGTGCCAGCAGCCCCGGGACTAGCGACCGAGAGACCCAGTACTTC	CASSPGTSDRETQYF
-	TRBV5-4	TRBJ2-5	-	TGTGCCAGCAGCTTAGGACTGGTCCAAGAGACCCAGTACTTC	CASSLGLVQETQYF
-	TRBV28	TRBJ1-6	-	TGTGCCAGCACCTCCGTAAGGGTACAGGGCAGTTCACCCCTCCACTTT	CASTSVRVQGSSPLHF
-	TRBV7-8	TRBJ1-1	TRBD1	TGTGCCAGCAGCCCTCAACCTCTCAGGGGGGCGAACACTGAAGCTTTCTTT	CASSPQPLRGANTEAFF
-	TRBV6-5	TRBJ1-6	TRBD1	TGTGCCAGCAGTTACCCACAGGGGAATTCACCCCTCCACTTT	CASSYPQGNSPLHF
-	TRBV6-5	TRBJ2-7	-	TGTGCCAGCAAACCTTCGGGTTTTTACGAGCAGTACTTC	CASKPSGFYEQYF
-	TRBV6-5	TRBJ1-1	-	TGTGCCAGCGGGCGGGGGACTGAAGCTTTCTTT	CASGRGTEAFF
-	TRBV6-1	TRBJ2-2	TRBD2	TGTGCCAGCAGTGAAGTTTGGACTAGCGGACACACCGGGGAGCTGTTTTTT	CASSEVWTSGHTGELFF
-	TRBV2	TRBJ2-2	TRBD1	TGTGCCAGCAGGGAAAGACAGGGGGCGCTGACCGGGGAGCTGTTTTTT	CASRERQGALTGELFF
-	TRBV19	TRBJ2-5	-	TGTGCCAGTAGTAGGGCTAGCAGAGAGACCCAGTACTTC	CASSRASRETQYF
-	TRBV7-8	TRBJ1-1	-	TGTGCCAGCACTCCACTTTTCGGGGGGGGAAAAACTGAAGCTTTCTTT	CASTPLFGGGKTEAFF
-	TRBV6-5	TRBJ1-6	-	TGTGCCAGCAGTCAGGCCGGGGGGCGTAATTCACCCCTCCACTTT	CASSQAGGRNSPLHF
once	TRBV25-1	TRBJ2-7	TRBD1	TGTGCCACCGCCGGGACAGATCCTTTGGAGCAGTACTTC	CATAGTDPLEQYF
-	TRBV19	TRBJ1-5	TRBD1	TGTGCCAGTTCGGACAGGAGAAATCAGCCCCAGCATTTT	CASSDRRNQPQHF
-	TRBV15	TRBJ1-6	TRBD1	TGTGCCACCAGCAGAGTACCGACAGGGGATTCACCCCTCCACTTT	CATSRVPTGDSPLHF
few	TRBV25-1	TRBJ2-5	TRBD1	TGTGCCAGCAGTGATCCCCGTGGACAGGGGGAGACCCAGTACTTC	CASSDPRGQGETQYF
-	TRBV24-1	TRBJ2-3	TRBD1	TGTGCCACCAGTGATGTATTACAGGGGAACCCAGATACGCAGTATTTT	CATSDVLQGNPDTQYF
-	TRBV4-2	TRBJ2-7	TRBD1	TGTGCCAGCAGCCAAGTTTCCCGACAGGGATTCTACGAGCAGTACTTC	CASSQVSRQGFYEQYF
-	TRBV27	TRBJ2-5	-	TGTGCCAGCAGTCCCCGTTTTTTCGGGACCCAGTACTTC	CASSPRFFGTQYF
-	TRBV28	TRBJ2-1	-	TGTGCCAGCAGTTTGACGGGGAGCGGCAATGAGCAGTTCTTC	CASSLTGSGNEQFF
-	TRBV3-1/TRBV3-2	TRBJ2-1	TRBD2	TGTGCCAGCAGCCAAGATCTCTTGGCGGGGGGCCCCCGGGATGAGCAGTTCTTC	CASSQDLLAGGPRDEQFF
-	TRBV18	TRBJ2-7	TRBD1	TGTGCCAGCTCAGGACAGGTCTACGAGCAGTACTTC	CASSGQVYEQYF
-	TRBV7-9	TRBJ1-6	-	TGTGCCAGCAGCTCCGGGACACCGCGTTCACCCCTCCACTTT	CASSSGTPRSPLHF
-	TRBV6-2/TRBV6-3	TRBJ1-1	TRBD1	TGTGCCAGCAGTCGACAGGGGTCCCTAGGGGACACTGAAGCTTTCTTT	CASSRQGSLGDTEAFF
-	TRBV2	TRBJ2-1	-	TGTGCCAGCAGTGATGGGCTATCTTTGGCCAATGAGCAGTTCTTC	CASSDGLSLANEQFF
-	TRBV5-4	TRBJ2-5	TRBD1	TGTGCCAGCAGCCCCTGGACAGGGCGGTCCCAAGAGACCCAGTACTTC	CASSPWTGRSQETQYF
-	TRBV7-9	TRBJ1-4	-	TGTGCCAGCACCCTAAGCGCAACTAATGAAAAACTGTTTTTT	CASTLSATNEKLFF
-	TRBV14	TRBJ2-1	TRBD2	TGTGCCAGCAGCCCCCTCGGTGCTCGCGGGAGCTCCTACAATGAGCAGTTCTTC	CASSPLGARGSSYNEQFF
once	TRBV11-2	TRBJ2-7	-	TGTGCCAGCAGCTTAGCACAAATCATATCCTACGAGCAGTACTTC	CASSLAQIISYEQYF
-	TRBV30	TRBJ1-3	TRBD1	TGTGCCTGGAGGGACAGGTCTAACTCTGGAAACACCATATATTTT	CAWRDRSNSGNTIYF
-	TRBV19	TRBJ2-1	TRBD2	TGTGCCAGTAGTATCACGGGGGGGCCTTACTACAATGAGCAGTTCTTC	CASSITGGPYYNEQFF
few	TRBV6-6	TRBJ1-5	-	TGTGCCAGCAGCAGGACAGATCAGCCCCAGCATTTT	CASSRTDQPQHF
-	TRBV24-1	TRBJ2-3	TRBD1	TGTGCCACCAGTGATTCGGGACAGGGAAGGGATACGCAGTATTTT	CATSDSGQGRDTQYF
-	TRBV7-3	TRBJ2-5	-	TGTGCCAGCAGCCGCGGGTTTCAAGAGACCCAGTACTTC	CASSRGFQETQYF
-	TRBV19	TRBJ1-2	-	TGTGCCAGTAGTATAGGACAGGTTAACTATGGCTACACCTTC	CASSIGQVNYGYTF